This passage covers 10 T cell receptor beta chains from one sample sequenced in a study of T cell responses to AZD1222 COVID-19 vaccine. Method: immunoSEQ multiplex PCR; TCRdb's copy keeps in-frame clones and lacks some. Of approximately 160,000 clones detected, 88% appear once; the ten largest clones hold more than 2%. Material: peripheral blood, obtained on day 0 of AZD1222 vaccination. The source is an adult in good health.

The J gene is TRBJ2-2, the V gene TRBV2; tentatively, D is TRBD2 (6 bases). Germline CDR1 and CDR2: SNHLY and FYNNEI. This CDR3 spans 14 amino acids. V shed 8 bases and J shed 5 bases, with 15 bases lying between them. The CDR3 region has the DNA TGTGCCAGCTCGGGGGTAGGCTTGACCGGGGAGCTGTTTTTT. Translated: CASSGVGLTGELFF.

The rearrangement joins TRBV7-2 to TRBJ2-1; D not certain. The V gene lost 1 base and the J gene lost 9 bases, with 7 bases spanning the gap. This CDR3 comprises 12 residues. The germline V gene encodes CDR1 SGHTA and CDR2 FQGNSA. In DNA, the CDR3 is TGTGCCAGCAGCTTAGAGGTCACTGAGCAGTTCTTC. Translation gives CASSLEVTEQFF.

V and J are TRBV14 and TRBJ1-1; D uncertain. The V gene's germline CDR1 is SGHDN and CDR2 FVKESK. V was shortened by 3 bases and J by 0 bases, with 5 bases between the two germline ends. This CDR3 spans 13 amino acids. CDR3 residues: CASSQLLNTEAFF. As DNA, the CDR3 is TGTGCCAGCAGCCAGCTCCTGAACACTGAAGCTTTCTTT.

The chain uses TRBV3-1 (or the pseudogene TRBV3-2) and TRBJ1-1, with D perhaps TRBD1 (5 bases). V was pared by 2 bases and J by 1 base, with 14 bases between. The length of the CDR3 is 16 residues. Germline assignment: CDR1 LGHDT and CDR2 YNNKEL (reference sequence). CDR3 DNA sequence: TGTGCCAGCAGCCAATGGGCAGGGTTAGGGAACACTGAAGCTTTCTTT. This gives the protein CASSQWAGLGNTEAFF.

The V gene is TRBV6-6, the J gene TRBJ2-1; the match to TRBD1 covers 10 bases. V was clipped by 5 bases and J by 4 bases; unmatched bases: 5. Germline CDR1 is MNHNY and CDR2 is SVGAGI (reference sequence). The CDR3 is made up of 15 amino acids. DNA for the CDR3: TGTGCCAGCAGTACTGGGACAGGGGAATACAATGAGCAGTTCTTC. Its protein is CASSTGTGEYNEQFF.

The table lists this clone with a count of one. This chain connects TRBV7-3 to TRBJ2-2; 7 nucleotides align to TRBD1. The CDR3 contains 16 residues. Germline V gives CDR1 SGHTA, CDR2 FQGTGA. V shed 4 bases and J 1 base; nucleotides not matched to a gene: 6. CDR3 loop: CASSSQGQLNTGELFF. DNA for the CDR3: TGTGCCAGCAGCTCTCAGGGACAGCTGAACACCGGGGAGCTGTTTTTT.

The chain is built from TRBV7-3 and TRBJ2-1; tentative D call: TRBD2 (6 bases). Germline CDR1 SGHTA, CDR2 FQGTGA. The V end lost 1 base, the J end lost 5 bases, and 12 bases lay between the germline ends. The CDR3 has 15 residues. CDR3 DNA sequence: TGTGCCAGCAGCTTAAACGGCGGGACGAACAATGAGCAGTTCTTC. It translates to CASSLNGGTNNEQFF.

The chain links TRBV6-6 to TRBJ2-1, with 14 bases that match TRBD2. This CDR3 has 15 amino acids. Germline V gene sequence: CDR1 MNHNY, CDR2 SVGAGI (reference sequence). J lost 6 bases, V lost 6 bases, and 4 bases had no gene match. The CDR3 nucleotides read TGTGCCAGCAGGGGGACTAGCGGGAGACCCAATGAGCAGTTCTTC. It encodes CASRGTSGRPNEQFF.

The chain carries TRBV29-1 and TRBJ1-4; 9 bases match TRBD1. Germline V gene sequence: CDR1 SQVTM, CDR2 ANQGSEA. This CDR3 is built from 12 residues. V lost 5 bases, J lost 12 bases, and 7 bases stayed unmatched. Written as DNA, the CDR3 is TGCAGCGTTAGGGGGACAGGGACGGAACTGTTTTTT. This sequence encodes CSVRGTGTELFF.

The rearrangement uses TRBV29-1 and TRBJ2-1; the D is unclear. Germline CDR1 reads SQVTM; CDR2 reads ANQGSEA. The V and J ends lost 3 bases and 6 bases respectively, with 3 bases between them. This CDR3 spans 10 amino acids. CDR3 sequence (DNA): TGCAGCGTTGAGGTCAATGAGCAGTTCTTC. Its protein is CSVEVNEQFF.